A selection of T cell receptor beta chains follows, all from one sample in a study of identical twins. TCRdb analysed the 5' RACE reads with MiXCR anew, one entry per CDR3 protein. The data contain some 1,600,000 distinct CDR3 sequences, around 33% of them singletons. The specimen sequenced was cord blood. Source of these receptors: a newborn girl in good health. The CDR3 runs from the conserved cysteine through the conserved F or W. D genes are given only for firm matches. A clone size is listed for some rows: how often the clone was seen (once, few, many), or a class if it is expanded.

D	J	V	size	CDR3	DNA
.	TRBJ2-1	TRBV15	.	CATSRDGGYEQFF	TGTGCCACCAGCAGGGATGGGGGGTATGAGCAGTTCTTC
.	TRBJ2-5	TRBV27	.	CANLSGQETQYF	TGTGCCAACCTTAGCGGTCAAGAGACCCAGTACTTC
TRBD2	TRBJ2-7	TRBV11-2	few	CASSYPGLAGGAYEQYF	TGTGCCAGCAGCTACCCGGGACTAGCGGGGGGGGCCTACGAGCAGTACTTC
.	TRBJ1-3	TRBV12-3/TRBV12-4	few	CASVFMAGTGNTIYF	TGTGCCAGCGTATTCATGGCAGGGACGGGAAACACCATATATTTT
.	TRBJ1-5	TRBV20-1	.	CSARPGQGRRNQPQHF	TGCAGTGCTAGACCCGGGCAGGGGAGGCGCAATCAGCCCCAGCATTTT
.	TRBJ2-1	TRBV10-1	few	CAIPLILGRREVRRYNEQFF	TGCGCCATCCCGCTCATATTGGGACGTAGGGAGGTCAGGAGGTACAATGAGCAGTTCTTC
.	TRBJ2-5	TRBV3-1	many	CASSQTEPLWETQYF	TGTGCCAGCAGCCAAACGGAACCCTTATGGGAGACCCAGTACTTC
TRBD1	TRBJ1-1	TRBV28	few	CASQQGTVMNTEAFF	TGTGCCAGCCAACAGGGGACTGTCATGAACACTGAAGCTTTCTTT
TRBD1	TRBJ2-7	TRBV12-3/TRBV12-4	.	CASSMGQGAREQYF	TGTGCCAGCAGTATGGGACAGGGGGCGCGGGAGCAGTACTTC
TRBD2	TRBJ2-5	TRBV20-1	.	CSARDPGLAGETQYF	TGCAGTGCTAGAGATCCGGGACTAGCGGGCGAGACCCAGTACTTC
.	TRBJ2-5	TRBV10-1	few	CASSEGSGLGRKTQYF	TGCGCCAGCAGTGAGGGGTCAGGGTTGGGGCGGAAGACCCAGTACTTC
.	TRBJ1-2	TRBV3-1	.	CASSPADGSHYGYTF	TGTGCCAGCAGCCCCGCGGACGGAAGCCACTATGGCTACACCTTC
.	TRBJ2-7	TRBV29-1	.	CSVEGAREYEQYF	TGCAGCGTCGAGGGCGCCAGGGAGTACGAGCAGTACTTC
.	TRBJ2-7	TRBV3-1	many	CASSQGLGNYEQYF	TGTGCCAGCAGCCAAGGACTAGGGAACTACGAGCAGTACTTC
.	TRBJ2-1	TRBV20-1	many	CSARTSSPSYNEQFF	TGCAGTGCTAGGACTAGTAGCCCCTCCTACAATGAGCAGTTCTTC
.	TRBJ2-3	TRBV20-1	.	CSAGFSTDTQYF	TGCAGTGCCGGCTTTAGCACAGATACGCAGTATTTT
TRBD1	TRBJ1-2	TRBV20-1	.	CSASDNRGDGYTF	TGCAGTGCTAGTGACAACAGGGGTGATGGCTACACCTTC
TRBD2	TRBJ2-1	TRBV27	many	CASTTAGGFYNEQFF	TGTGCCAGCACTACCGCGGGGGGTTTCTACAATGAGCAGTTCTTC
TRBD2	TRBJ2-3	TRBV20-1	few	CSARLKISGGTDTQYF	TGCAGTGCTCGGCTTAAGATAAGCGGGGGAACAGATACGCAGTATTTT
.	TRBJ2-2	TRBV6-2/TRBV6-3	.	CASSYPANTGELFF	TGTGCCAGCAGTTACCCTGCGAACACCGGGGAGCTGTTTTTT
TRBD1	TRBJ2-1	TRBV6-6	.	CASSPIDRDNEQFF	TGTGCCAGCAGCCCTATCGACAGGGACAATGAGCAGTTCTTC
TRBD1	TRBJ1-2	TRBV18	.	CASSPPGQEYGYTF	TGTGCCAGCTCACCACCGGGACAGGAGTATGGCTACACCTTC
TRBD1	TRBJ2-5	TRBV6-4	.	CASSWTGGLLNEQYF	TGTGCCAGCAGTTGGACAGGGGGCCTTCTTAATGAGCAGTACTTC
TRBD2	TRBJ2-3	TRBV7-2	.	CASSLAGAGAPSTDTQYF	TGTGCCAGCAGCTTAGCCGGAGCGGGGGCCCCTAGCACAGATACGCAGTATTTT
.	TRBJ2-3	TRBV20-1	few	CSASYGTSTDTQYF	TGCAGTGCTTCCTACGGGACAAGCACAGATACGCAGTATTTT
TRBD1	TRBJ1-4	TRBV5-1	.	CASSADRDNEKLFF	TGCGCCAGCAGTGCGGACAGGGACAATGAAAAACTGTTTTTT
.	TRBJ1-1	TRBV28	.	CASSTSPATEAFF	TGTGCCAGCAGTACTTCCCCCGCTACTGAAGCTTTCTTT
.	TRBJ2-1	TRBV28	few	CASSFPRGPTYNEQFF	TGTGCCAGCAGTTTCCCTAGGGGTCCTACTTACAATGAGCAGTTCTTC
.	TRBJ2-1	TRBV6-2/TRBV6-3	few	CASSWTGWHFYNEQFF	TGTGCCAGCAGTTGGACGGGTTGGCACTTCTACAATGAGCAGTTCTTC
TRBD1	TRBJ2-3	TRBV9	few	CASSGRTGSTDTQYF	TGTGCCAGCAGCGGACGGACAGGGAGCACAGATACGCAGTATTTT
.	TRBJ2-1	TRBV5-1	once	CASSLHGTLVDEQFF	TGCGCCAGCAGCTTGCACGGCACCCTAGTGGATGAGCAGTTCTTC
.	TRBJ2-5	TRBV2	.	CASSEAWGKETQYF	TGTGCCAGCAGTGAAGCGTGGGGGAAGGAGACCCAGTACTTC
TRBD2	TRBJ2-1	TRBV7-9	few	CASSPQGLAGSPYNEQFF	TGTGCCAGCAGCCCCCAAGGACTAGCGGGTAGTCCCTACAATGAGCAGTTCTTC
.	TRBJ2-2	TRBV14	.	CASSHMPGELFF	TGTGCCAGCAGCCACATGCCCGGGGAGCTGTTTTTT
.	TRBJ2-7	TRBV14	few	CASSSGADNWNFYEQYF	TGTGCCAGCAGTAGTGGGGCCGACAACTGGAACTTCTACGAGCAGTACTTC
.	TRBJ1-5	TRBV28	once	CASSWLEVYQPQHF	TGTGCCAGCAGTTGGCTGGAGGTTTATCAGCCCCAGCATTTT
.	TRBJ2-3	TRBV5-1	.	CASSLVFGRDTRYF	TGCGCCAGCAGCTTGGTGTTCGGGCGAGATACGCGGTATTTT
.	TRBJ2-7	TRBV6-2/TRBV6-3	few	CASSYVTAGYEQYF	TGTGCCAGCAGTTACGTCACCGCCGGCTACGAGCAGTACTTC
TRBD2	TRBJ2-7	TRBV5-1	few	CASSSSGLASTYEQYF	TGCGCCAGCAGCTCCTCTGGACTAGCCTCGACCTACGAGCAGTACTTC
.	TRBJ1-2	TRBV12-3/TRBV12-4	many	CASSPTGYGYTF	TGTGCCAGCAGTCCGACAGGCTATGGCTACACCTTC
TRBD1	TRBJ2-6	TRBV12-3/TRBV12-4	.	CASSFSAGGLEANVLTF	TGTGCCAGCAGTTTTTCGGCAGGGGGATTGGAGGCCAACGTCCTGACTTTC
.	TRBJ2-3	TRBV12-3/TRBV12-4	few	CASSLRDWTDTQYF	TGTGCCAGCAGTTTAAGGGACTGGACAGATACGCAGTATTTT
TRBD2	TRBJ2-1	TRBV28	.	CASSFPTSGVGASYNEQFF	TGTGCCAGCAGTTTCCCGACTAGCGGGGTGGGGGCCTCCTACAATGAGCAGTTCTTC
TRBD2	TRBJ2-7	TRBV6-5	.	CASSYSQREGYEQYF	TGTGCCAGCAGTTACTCTCAGCGGGAGGGCTACGAGCAGTACTTC
TRBD2	TRBJ2-5	TRBV27	.	CASGFPAGMGNEQYF	TGTGCCAGCGGTTTTCCAGCGGGAATGGGCAATGAGCAGTACTTC
.	TRBJ2-1	TRBV27	.	CASSSPSEGSYNEQFF	TGTGCCAGCAGTTCTCCCTCGGAGGGGTCCTACAATGAGCAGTTCTTC
.	TRBJ2-7	TRBV2	.	CASSEALRGRTSYEQYF	TGTGCCAGCAGTGAAGCGCTTCGGGGACGGACTTCCTACGAGCAGTACTTC
TRBD2	TRBJ2-1	TRBV7-2	few	CASSSWTSGRDNEQFF	TGTGCCAGCAGCTCCTGGACTAGCGGGAGGGACAATGAGCAGTTCTTC
TRBD2	TRBJ2-3	TRBV7-2	few	CASSLYPGLYTDTQYF	TGTGCCAGCAGCTTGTACCCGGGACTATACACAGATACGCAGTATTTT
TRBD2	TRBJ2-5	TRBV24-1	few	CATSDSREAYQETQYF	TGTGCCACCAGTGATAGCCGGGAGGCGTACCAAGAGACCCAGTACTTC
.	TRBJ2-7	TRBV7-8	once	CASSHDRLKSYEQYF	TGTGCCAGCAGCCACGACCGCCTAAAATCCTACGAGCAGTACTTC
TRBD1	TRBJ1-2	TRBV29-1	few	CSVAGTGNYGYTF	TGCAGCGTCGCCGGGACAGGGAACTATGGCTACACCTTC
.	TRBJ2-3	TRBV7-7	.	CASSLRRGDMQYF	TGTGCTAGCAGCTTACGGAGGGGAGATATGCAGTATTTT
TRBD1	TRBJ1-6	TRBV19	.	CATGQELNNSPLHF	TGTGCCACCGGACAGGAACTTAATAATTCACCCCTCCACTTT